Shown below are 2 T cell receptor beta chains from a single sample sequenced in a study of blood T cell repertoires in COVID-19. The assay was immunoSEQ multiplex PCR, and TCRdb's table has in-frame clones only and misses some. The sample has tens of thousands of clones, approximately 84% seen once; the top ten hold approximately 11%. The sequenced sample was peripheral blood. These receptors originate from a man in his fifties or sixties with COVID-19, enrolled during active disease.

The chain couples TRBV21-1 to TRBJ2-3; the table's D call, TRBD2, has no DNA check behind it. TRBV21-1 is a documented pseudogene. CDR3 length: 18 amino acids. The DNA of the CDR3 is TGTGCCAGCAGCAGAAAGAAAAAGGTAGCGGGGGACACAGATACGCAGTATTTT. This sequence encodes CASSRKKKVAGDTDTQYF.

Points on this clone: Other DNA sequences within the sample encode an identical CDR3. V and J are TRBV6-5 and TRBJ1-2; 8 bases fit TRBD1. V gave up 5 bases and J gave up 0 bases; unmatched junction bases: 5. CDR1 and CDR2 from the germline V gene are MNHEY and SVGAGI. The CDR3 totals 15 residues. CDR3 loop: CASSRTGYPNYGYTF. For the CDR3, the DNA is TGTGCCAGCAGTCGGACAGGGTACCCTAACTATGGCTACACCTTC.